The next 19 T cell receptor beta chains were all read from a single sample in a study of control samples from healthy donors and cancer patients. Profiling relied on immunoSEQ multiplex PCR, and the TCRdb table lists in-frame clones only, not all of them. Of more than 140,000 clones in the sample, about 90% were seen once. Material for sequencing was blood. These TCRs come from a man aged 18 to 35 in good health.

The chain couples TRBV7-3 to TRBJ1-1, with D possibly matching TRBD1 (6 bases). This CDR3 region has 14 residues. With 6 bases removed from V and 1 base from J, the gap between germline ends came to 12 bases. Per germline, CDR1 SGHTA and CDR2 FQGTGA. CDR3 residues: CASSFGGRNTEAFF. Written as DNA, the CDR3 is TGTGCCAGCAGTTTCGGGGGGCGGAACACTGAAGCTTTCTTT. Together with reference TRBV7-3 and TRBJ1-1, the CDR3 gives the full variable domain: GAGVSQTPSNKVTEKGKYVELRCDPISGHTALYWYRQSLGQGPEFLIYFQGTGAADDSGLPNDRFFAVRPEGSVSTLKIQRTERGDSAVYLCASSFGGRNTEAFFGQGTRLTVV.

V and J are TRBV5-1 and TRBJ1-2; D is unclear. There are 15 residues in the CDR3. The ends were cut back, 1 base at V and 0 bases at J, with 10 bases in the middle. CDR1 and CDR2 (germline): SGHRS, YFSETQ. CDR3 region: CASSLTTGTNYGYTF. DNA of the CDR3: TGCGCCAGCAGCTTGACTACCGGAACTAACTATGGCTACACCTTC. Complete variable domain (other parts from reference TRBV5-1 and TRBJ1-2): KAGVTQTPRYLIKTRGQQVTLSCSPISGHRSVSWYQQTPGQGLQFLFEYFSETQRNKGNFPGRFSGRQFSNSRSEMNVSTLELGDSALYLCASSLTTGTNYGYTFGSGTRLTVV.

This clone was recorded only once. CDR3 DNA: TGTGCCAGCAGCTCCGGACCTACAGAGGTAGTTACGCAGTATTTT. Protein: CASSSGPTEVVTQYF. The chain has TRBV7-2 and TRBJ2-3; D is unclear. V was shortened by 4 bases and J by 8 bases, with 19 bases between the two germline ends. This CDR3 has 15 amino acids. Germline V gives CDR1 SGHTA, CDR2 FQGNSA.

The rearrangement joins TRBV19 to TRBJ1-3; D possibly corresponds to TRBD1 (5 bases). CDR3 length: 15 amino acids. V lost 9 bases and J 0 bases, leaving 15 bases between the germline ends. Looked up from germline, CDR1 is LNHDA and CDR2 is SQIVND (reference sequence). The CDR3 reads CASDYSGPSGNTIYF. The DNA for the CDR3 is TGTGCCAGCGACTACTCGGGGCCCTCTGGAAACACCATATATTTT.

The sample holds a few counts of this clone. CDR3 DNA: TGTGCCTGGAGTGTAGGGGGGACAGGGGGTGCCGAGCAGTACTTC. Translation gives CAWSVGGTGGAEQYF. The rearrangement links TRBV30 to TRBJ2-7, with 11 bases lining up with TRBD1. V was clipped by 0 bases and J by 6 bases; unmatched bases: 7. The CDR3 is made up of 15 amino acids. The V gene's germline CDR1 is GTSNPN and CDR2 SVGIG (reference sequence).

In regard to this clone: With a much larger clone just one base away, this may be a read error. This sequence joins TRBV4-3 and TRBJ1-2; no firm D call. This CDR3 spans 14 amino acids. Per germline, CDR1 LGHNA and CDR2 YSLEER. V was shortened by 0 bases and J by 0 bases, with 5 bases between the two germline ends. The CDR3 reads CASSQDTANYGYTF. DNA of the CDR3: TGCGCCAGCAGCCAAGATACAGCTAACTATGGCTACACCTTC.

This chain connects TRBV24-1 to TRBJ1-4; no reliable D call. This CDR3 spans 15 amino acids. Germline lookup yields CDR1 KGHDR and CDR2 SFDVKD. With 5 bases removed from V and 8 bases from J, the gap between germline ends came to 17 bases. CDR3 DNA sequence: TGTGCCACCAGTGGAGGTTTTGGGTCTTCGGAAAAACTGTTTTTT. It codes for CATSGGFGSSEKLFF.

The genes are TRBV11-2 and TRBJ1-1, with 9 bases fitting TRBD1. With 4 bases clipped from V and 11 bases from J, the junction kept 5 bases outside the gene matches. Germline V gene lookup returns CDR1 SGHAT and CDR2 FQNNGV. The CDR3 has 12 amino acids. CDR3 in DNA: TGTGCCAGCAGCTCACGGGACAGGGAGGCTTTCTTT. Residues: CASSSRDREAFF.

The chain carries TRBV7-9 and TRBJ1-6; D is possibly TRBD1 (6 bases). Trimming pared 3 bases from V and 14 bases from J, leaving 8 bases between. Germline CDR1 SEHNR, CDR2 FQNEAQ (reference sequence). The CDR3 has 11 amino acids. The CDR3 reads CASSFTGSLHF. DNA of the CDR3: TGTGCCAGCAGCTTCACAGGGTCCCTCCACTTT.

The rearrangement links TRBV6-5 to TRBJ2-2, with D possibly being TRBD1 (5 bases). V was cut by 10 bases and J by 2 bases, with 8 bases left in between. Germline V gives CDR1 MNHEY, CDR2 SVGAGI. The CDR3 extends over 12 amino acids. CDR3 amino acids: CATQGNTGELFF. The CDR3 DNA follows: TGTGCCACCCAGGGAAACACCGGGGAGCTGTTTTTT.

The CDR3 protein is CASSPRGQGGKDTQYF. In DNA, the CDR3 is TGTGCCAGCTCACCAAGGGGACAGGGTGGCAAAGATACGCAGTATTTT. The chain links TRBV18 to TRBJ2-3; TRBD1 matches at 9 bases. Trimming at V came to 2 bases and at J to 5 bases, leaving 8 bases not matched to a gene. CDR1 KGHSH and CDR2 LQKENI come from the germline V gene. The CDR3 spans 16 residues.

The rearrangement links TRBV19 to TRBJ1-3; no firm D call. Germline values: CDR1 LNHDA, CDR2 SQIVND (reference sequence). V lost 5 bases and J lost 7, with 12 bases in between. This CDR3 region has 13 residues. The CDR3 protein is CASSADTGNTIYF. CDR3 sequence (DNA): TGTGCCAGTAGTGCTGACACGGGGAACACCATATATTTT.

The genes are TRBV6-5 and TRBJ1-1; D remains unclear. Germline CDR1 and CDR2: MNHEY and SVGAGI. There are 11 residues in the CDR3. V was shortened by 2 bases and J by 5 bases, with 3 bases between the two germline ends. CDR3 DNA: TGTGCCAGCAGTTACAGAACTGAAGCTTTCTTT. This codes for CASSYRTEAFF.

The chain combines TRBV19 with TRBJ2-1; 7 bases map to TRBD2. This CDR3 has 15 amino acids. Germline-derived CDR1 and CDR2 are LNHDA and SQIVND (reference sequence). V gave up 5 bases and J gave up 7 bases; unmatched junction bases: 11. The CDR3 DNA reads TGTGCCAGTAGTGTACTAGCGACGGGACCGAATGAGCAGTTCTTC. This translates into CASSVLATGPNEQFF.

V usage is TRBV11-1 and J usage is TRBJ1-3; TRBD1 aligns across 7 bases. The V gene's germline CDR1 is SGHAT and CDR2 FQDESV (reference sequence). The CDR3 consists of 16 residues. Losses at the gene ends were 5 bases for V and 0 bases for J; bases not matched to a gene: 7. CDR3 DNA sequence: TGTGCCAGCAGCATTCGGACAGGTTACTCTGGAAACACCATATATTTT. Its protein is CASSIRTGYSGNTIYF. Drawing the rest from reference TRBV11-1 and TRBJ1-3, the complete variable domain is EAEVAQSPRYKITEKSQAVAFWCDPISGHATLYWYRQILGQGPELLVQFQDESVVDDSQLPKDRFSAERLKGVDSTLKIQPAELGDSAMYLCASSIRTGYSGNTIYFGEGSWLTVV.

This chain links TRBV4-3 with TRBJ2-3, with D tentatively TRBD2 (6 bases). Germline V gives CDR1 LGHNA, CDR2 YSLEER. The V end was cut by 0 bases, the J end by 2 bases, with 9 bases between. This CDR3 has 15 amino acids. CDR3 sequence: CASSQERDFTDTQYF. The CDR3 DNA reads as TGCGCCAGCAGCCAAGAGAGGGACTTCACAGATACGCAGTATTTT.

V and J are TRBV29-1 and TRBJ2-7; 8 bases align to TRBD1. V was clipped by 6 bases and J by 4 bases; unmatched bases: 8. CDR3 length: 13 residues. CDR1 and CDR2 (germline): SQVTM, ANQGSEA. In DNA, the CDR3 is TGCAGCGTACTAACAGGGGGTCGTTACGAGCAGTACTTC. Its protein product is CSVLTGGRYEQYF.

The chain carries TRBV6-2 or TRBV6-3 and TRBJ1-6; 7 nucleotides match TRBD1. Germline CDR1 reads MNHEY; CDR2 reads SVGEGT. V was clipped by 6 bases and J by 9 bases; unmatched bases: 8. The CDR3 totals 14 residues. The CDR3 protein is CASSPQGPSSPLHF. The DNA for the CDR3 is TGTGCCAGCAGCCCACAGGGGCCCAGTTCACCCCTCCACTTT.

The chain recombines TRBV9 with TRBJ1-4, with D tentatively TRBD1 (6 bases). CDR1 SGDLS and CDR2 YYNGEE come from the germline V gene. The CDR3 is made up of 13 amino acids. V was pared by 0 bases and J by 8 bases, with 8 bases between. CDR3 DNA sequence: TGTGCCAGCAGCGTAGACAGGGACGAAAAACTGTTTTTT. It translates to CASSVDRDEKLFF.